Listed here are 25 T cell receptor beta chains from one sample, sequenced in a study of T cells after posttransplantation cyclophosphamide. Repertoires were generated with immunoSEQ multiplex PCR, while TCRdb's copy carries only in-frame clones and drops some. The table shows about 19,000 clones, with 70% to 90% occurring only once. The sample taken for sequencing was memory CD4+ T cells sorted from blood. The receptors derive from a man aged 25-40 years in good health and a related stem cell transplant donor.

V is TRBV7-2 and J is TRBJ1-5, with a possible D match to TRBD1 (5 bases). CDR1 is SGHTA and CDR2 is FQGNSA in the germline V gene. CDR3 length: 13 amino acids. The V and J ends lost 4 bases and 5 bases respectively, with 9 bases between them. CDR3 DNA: TGTGCCAGCAGCTCGGGGGGGTATCAGCCCCAGCATTTT. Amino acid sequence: CASSSGGYQPQHF.

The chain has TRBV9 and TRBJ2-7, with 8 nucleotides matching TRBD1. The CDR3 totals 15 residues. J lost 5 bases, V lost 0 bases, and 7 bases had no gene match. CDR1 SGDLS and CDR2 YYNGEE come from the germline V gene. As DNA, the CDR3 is TGTGCCAGCAGCGTAGGGGCGGACAGGGCCCACGAGCAGTACTTC. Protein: CASSVGADRAHEQYF.

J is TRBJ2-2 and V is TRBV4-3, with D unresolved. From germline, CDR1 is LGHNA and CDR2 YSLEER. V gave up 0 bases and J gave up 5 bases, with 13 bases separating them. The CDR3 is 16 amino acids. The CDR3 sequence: CASSQDRKLPTGELFF. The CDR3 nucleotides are TGCGCCAGCAGCCAAGACCGAAAGCTCCCGACCGGGGAGCTGTTTTTT.

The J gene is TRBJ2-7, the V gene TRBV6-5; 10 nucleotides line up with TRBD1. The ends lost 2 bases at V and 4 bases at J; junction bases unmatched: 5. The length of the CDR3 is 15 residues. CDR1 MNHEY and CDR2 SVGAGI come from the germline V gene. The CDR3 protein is CASSYRGQGIYEQYF. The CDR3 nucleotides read TGTGCCAGCAGTTACCGGGGACAGGGGATTTACGAGCAGTACTTC.

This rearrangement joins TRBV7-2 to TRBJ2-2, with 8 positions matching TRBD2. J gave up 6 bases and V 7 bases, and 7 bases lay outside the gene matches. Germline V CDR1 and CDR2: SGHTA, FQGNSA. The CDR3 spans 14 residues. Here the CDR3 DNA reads TGTGCCAGCATTAATGGACTAGCCGCCGGGGAGCTGTTTTTT. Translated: CASINGLAAGELFF.

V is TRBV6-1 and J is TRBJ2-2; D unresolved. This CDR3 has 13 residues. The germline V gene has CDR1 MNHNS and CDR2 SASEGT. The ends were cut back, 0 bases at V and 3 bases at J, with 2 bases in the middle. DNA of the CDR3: TGTGCCAGCAGTGAAGCCTACACCGGGGAGCTGTTTTTT. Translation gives CASSEAYTGELFF.

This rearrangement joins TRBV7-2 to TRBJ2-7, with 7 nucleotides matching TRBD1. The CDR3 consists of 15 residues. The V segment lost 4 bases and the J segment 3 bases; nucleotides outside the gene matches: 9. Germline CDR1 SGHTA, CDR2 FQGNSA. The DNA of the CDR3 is TGTGCCAGCAGCTACAAAGGGGGCGTAGGCTACGAGCAGTACTTC. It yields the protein CASSYKGGVGYEQYF.

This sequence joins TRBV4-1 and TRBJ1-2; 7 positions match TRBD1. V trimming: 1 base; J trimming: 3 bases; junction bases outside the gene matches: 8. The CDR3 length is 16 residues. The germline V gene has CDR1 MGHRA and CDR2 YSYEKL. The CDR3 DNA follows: TGCGCCAGCAGCCAAGGGATTCTTCAGGGGGACTATGGCTACACCTTC. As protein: CASSQGILQGDYGYTF.

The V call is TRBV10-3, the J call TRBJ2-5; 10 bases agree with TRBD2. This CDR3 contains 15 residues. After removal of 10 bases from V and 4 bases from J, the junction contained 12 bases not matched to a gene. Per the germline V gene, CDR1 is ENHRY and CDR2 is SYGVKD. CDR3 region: CATRGSGGGPETQYF. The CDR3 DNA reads TGTGCCACCCGGGGGAGCGGGGGGGGCCCAGAGACCCAGTACTTC.

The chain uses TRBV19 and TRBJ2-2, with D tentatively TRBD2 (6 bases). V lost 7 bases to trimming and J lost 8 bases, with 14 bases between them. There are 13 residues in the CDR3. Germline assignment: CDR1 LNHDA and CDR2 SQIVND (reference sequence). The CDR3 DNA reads TGTGCCAGTACAGCGACTAGATCGGGGGAGCTGTTTTTT. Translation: CASTATRSGELFF.

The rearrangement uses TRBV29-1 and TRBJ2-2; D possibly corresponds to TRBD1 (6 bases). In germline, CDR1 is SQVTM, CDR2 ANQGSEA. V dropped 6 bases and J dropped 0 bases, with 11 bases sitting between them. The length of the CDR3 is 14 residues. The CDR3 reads CSVVDRPNTGELFF. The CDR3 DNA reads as TGCAGCGTCGTCGACAGGCCGAACACCGGGGAGCTGTTTTTT.

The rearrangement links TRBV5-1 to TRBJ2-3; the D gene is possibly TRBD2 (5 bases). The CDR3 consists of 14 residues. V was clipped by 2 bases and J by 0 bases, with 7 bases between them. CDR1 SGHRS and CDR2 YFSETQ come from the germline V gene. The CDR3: CASSFSESTDTQYF. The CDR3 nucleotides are TGCGCCAGCAGCTTTAGCGAGAGCACAGATACGCAGTATTTT.

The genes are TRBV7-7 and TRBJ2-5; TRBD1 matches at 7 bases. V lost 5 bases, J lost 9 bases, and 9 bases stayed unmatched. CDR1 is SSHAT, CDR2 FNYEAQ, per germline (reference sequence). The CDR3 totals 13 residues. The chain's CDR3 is CASSPDRRGAQYF. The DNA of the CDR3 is TGTGCCAGCAGCCCGGACAGGCGAGGGGCCCAGTACTTC.

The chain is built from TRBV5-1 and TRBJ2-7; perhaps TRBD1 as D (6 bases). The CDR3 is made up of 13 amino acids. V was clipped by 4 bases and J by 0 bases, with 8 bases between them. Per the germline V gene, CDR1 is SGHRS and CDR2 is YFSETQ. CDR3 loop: CASSGTPSYEQYF. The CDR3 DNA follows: TGCGCCAGCAGCGGGACACCCTCCTACGAGCAGTACTTC.

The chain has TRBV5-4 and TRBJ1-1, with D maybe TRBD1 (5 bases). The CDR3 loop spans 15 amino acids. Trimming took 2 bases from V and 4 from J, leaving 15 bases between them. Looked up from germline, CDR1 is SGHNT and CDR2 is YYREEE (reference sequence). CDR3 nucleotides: TGTGCCAGCAGCTTAACAACACACAGGTTCACTGAAGCTTTCTTT. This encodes CASSLTTHRFTEAFF.

CDR3 in DNA: TGTGCCAGCAGCGTAAATCCCCTAGGTTGGCGAGAGACCCAGTACTTC. This gives the protein CASSVNPLGWRETQYF. The chain carries TRBV9 and TRBJ2-5, with D unresolved. Deletions cut 1 base from V and 4 bases from J, with 17 bases between. There are 16 residues in the CDR3. Looked up from germline, CDR1 is SGDLS and CDR2 is YYNGEE.

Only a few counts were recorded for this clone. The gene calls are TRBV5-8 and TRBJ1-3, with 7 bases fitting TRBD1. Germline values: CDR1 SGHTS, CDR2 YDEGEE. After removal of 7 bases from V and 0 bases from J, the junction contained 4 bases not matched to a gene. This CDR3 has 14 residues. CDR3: CASRGQDSGNTIYF. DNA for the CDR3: TGTGCCAGCCGAGGACAGGACTCTGGAAACACCATATATTTT.

The CDR3 sequence is CASSHKQKPSRGYTF. The CDR3 DNA reads TGTGCCAGCAGCCATAAACAGAAGCCCTCTCGTGGCTACACCTTC. The chain recombines TRBV5-6 with TRBJ1-2; D uncertain. The germline V and J ends were trimmed by 4 bases and 7 bases, with 20 bases remaining between them. The CDR3 covers 15 residues. Germline CDR1 is SGHDT and CDR2 is YYEEEE.

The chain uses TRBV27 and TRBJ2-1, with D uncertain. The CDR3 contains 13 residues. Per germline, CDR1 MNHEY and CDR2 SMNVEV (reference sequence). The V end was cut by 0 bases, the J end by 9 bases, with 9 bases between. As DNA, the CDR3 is TGTGCCAGCAGTTTATCTGTTATCGGTGAGCAGTTCTTC. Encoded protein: CASSLSVIGEQFF.

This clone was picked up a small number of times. The CDR3 reads CASSGTTGTGRYEQYF. Written as DNA, the CDR3 is TGCGCCAGCAGTGGTACTACCGGGACAGGGAGGTACGAGCAGTACTTC. The chain recombines TRBV10-1 with TRBJ2-7; 9 positions match TRBD1. Germline V lookup: CDR1 WNHNN, CDR2 SYGVQD (reference sequence). The length of the CDR3 is 16 residues. J was trimmed by 4 bases and V by 4 bases; bases with no gene match: 11.

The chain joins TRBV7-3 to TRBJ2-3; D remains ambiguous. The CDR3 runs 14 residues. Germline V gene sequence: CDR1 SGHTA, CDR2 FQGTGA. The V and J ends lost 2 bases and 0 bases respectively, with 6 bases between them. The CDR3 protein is CASSLLGSTDTQYF. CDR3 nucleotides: TGTGCCAGCAGCTTACTGGGCAGCACAGATACGCAGTATTTT.

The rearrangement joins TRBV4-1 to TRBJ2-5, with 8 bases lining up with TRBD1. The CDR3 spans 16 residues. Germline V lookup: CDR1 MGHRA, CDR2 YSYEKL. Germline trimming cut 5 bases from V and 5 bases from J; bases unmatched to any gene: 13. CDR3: CASSLTLDRGRETQYF. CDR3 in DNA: TGCGCCAGCAGCTTGACCCTAGACAGGGGCCGGGAGACCCAGTACTTC.

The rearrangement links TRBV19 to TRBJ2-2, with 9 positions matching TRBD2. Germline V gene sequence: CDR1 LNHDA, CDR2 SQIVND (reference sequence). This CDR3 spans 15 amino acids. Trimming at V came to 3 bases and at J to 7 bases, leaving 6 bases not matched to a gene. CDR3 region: CASSIGGLASGELFF. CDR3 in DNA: TGTGCCAGTAGTATCGGGGGACTAGCAAGCGGGGAGCTGTTTTTT.

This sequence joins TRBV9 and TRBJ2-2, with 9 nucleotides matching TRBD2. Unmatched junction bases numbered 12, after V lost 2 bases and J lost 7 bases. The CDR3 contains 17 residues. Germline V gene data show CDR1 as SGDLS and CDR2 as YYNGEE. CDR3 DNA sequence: TGTGCCAGCAGCGTGTTGGGGGCGGGGGGGCCCGGCGGGGAGCTGTTTTTT. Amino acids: CASSVLGAGGPGGELFF.

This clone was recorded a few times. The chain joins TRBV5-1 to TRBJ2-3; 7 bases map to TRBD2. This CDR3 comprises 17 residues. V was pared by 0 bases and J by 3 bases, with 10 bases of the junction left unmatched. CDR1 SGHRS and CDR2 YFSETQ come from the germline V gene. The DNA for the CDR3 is TGCGCCAGCAGCTTGGCCGATCCGGGGGAGGGAACAGATACGCAGTATTTT. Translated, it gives CASSLADPGEGTDTQYF.